What follows describes a single T cell receptor beta chain. Its antigen is not known. This record comes from a study of beta chain features in type 1 diabetes. This CDR3 is 15 amino acids long. Germline V gene data show CDR1 as SNHLY and CDR2 as FYNNEI. V was pared by 4 bases and J by 1 base, with 6 bases of the junction left unmatched. TCRB transcripts that were expressed got sequenced, as all of the isolated RNA had been reverse transcribed. Sequencing was performed with immunoSEQ multiplex PCR; in TCRdb, only in-frame clones are kept and a portion is missing. The sample shows hundreds of thousands of clones, around 15% of them seen only once. Whole-study results and caveats: A moderate, significant TCRB CDR3 shortening appeared in type 1 diabetes across four CD4+ subsets. Naive, central memory and regulatory TCRB repertoires appeared more similar among patients than healthy donors.

Sequencing used naive CD4+ T cells from blood. The V and J genes are TRBV2 and TRBJ2-5; 7 positions agree with TRBD1. This TCR was recovered from a man between 18 and 35 years old with type 1 diabetes. CDR3 in DNA: TGTGCCAGCAGTGGGTTTGGGACAGCCCAAGAGACCCAGTACTTC. Its protein product is CASSGFGTAQETQYF.